One and the same sample provided the 21 T cell receptor beta chains below, sequenced in a study of low-dose radiotherapy and immunotherapy resistance in tumors. First-strand cDNA used TRAV- and TRBV-specific primers, covering alpha and beta chains. TCRs underwent approximately 20 PCR cycles of amplification with a constant-region primer and V-primer adapter. TCRdb itself ran the reads through MiXCR, one entry per CDR3 protein. This sample has 30,000 or so distinct CDR3 sequences, with about 53% found just once. This sample's time point: after trial treatment. Treatment specified: LDRT plus nivolumab, ipilimumab, low-dose cyclophosphamide and aspirin (RACIN trial). This sample comprised PBMCs, obtained after low-dose radiotherapy plus immunotherapy. The receptors come from a male donor with gallbladder cancer.

The V gene is TRBV5-1, the J gene TRBJ1-1; no clear D gene. CDR1 and CDR2 from the germline V gene are SGHRS and YFSETQ. The CDR3 length is 15 residues. Between the trimmed V and J ends, which lost 4 bases and 2 bases, there was a span of 15 bases. CDR3 loop: CASSPEPGSNTEAFF. The CDR3 nucleotides are TGCGCCAGCAGCCCGGAACCGGGGTCTAACACTGAAGCTTTCTTT.

As to this clonotype: With only one base between it and a far larger clone, this is likely a read error. The chain couples TRBV6-6 to TRBJ2-1, with 10 bases that match TRBD2. V shed 6 bases and J 10 bases; nucleotides not matched to a gene: 9. CDR3 length equals 14 residues. Germline CDR1 and CDR2: MNHNY and SVGAGI (reference sequence). The CDR3 DNA follows: TGTGCCAGCAGCCAAGCGGGGGGGCTCGACGAGCAGTTCTTC. Translation gives CASSQAGGLDEQFF.

This clonotype was seen many times. The chain links TRBV7-2 to TRBJ2-7, with D possibly TRBD1 on 7 matching bases. V was trimmed by 1 base and J by 7 bases, leaving 20 bases between them. Per the germline V gene, CDR1 is SGHTA and CDR2 is FQGNSA. This CDR3 is built from 16 residues. The CDR3 DNA sequence: TGTGCCAGCAGCTTAGTCGGGCAGGGGGGCTGGGGGGAGCAGTACTTC. Protein: CASSLVGQGGWGEQYF.

This clonotype was picked up many times. V gene TRBV6-5 combines with J gene TRBJ1-2; D is uncertain. The CDR3 extends over 17 amino acids. Trimming removed 2 bases at V and 4 bases at J, with 20 bases between. Germline V gene data show CDR1 as MNHEY and CDR2 as SVGAGI. CDR3 nucleotide sequence: TGTGCCAGCAGTTACACCGTTTATGGAGATAGTAGCTATGGCTACACCTTC. This encodes CASSYTVYGDSSYGYTF.

The genes are TRBV5-1 and TRBJ2-1, with 10 bases fitting TRBD2. This CDR3 is 15 amino acids long. V lost 6 bases, J lost 8 bases, and 11 bases stayed unmatched. The germline CDR1 and CDR2 sequences are SGHRS and YFSETQ. CDR3 DNA: TGCGCCAGCACCCCTCTTCTAGCGGGGGAAGATGAGCAGTTCTTC. Protein product: CASTPLLAGEDEQFF.

This clonotype was observed once. CDR3 DNA: TGCAGTGCTATAGCGCTAAGCCGGAGACTGAAAAATGAGCAGTTCTTC. This codes for CSAIALSRRLKNEQFF. The chain carries TRBV20-1 and TRBJ2-1; weak D call: TRBD2 (5 bases). V lost 4 bases and J lost 7, with 23 bases in between. The CDR3 spans 16 residues. Germline lookup yields CDR1 DFQATT and CDR2 SNEGSKA (reference sequence).

A remark on this clonotype: This likely traces to a read error, being one base from a far larger clone. The rearrangement joins TRBV5-5 to TRBJ2-3; D is unclear. The CDR3 loop spans 15 amino acids. The germline V gene encodes CDR1 SGHKS and CDR2 YYEKEE (reference sequence). CDR3 in amino acids: CASSSSSTSTDKQYF. Written as DNA, the CDR3 is TGTGCCAGCAGCTCCTCAAGTACTTCCACAGATAAGCAGTATTTT.

This clonotype was counted once. The rearrangement uses TRBV6-5 and TRBJ2-7; 7 bases line up with TRBD2. CDR3 length equals 14 residues. V trimming: 10 bases; J trimming: 3 bases; junction bases outside the gene matches: 12. CDR1 and CDR2 from the germline V gene are MNHEY and SVGAGI. The CDR3 nucleotides read TGTGCCACGACAAGCGGGGTCTCCTACTACGAGCAGTACTTC. Translated, it gives CATTSGVSYYEQYF.

This clonotype is medium-sized. The rearrangement joins TRBV6-6 to TRBJ2-1, with 9 bases fitting TRBD2. V lost 0 bases to trimming and J lost 4 bases; unmatched junction nucleotides: 7. Germline CDR1 MNHNY, CDR2 SVGAGI (reference sequence). This CDR3 is built from 17 residues. The CDR3 DNA follows: TGTGCCAGCAGTTACTCTCCGCCTAGCGGGGTATACAATGAGCAGTTCTTC. This translates into CASSYSPPSGVYNEQFF.

A note on this clonotype: A far larger clone is a single base away, which makes a read error likely. The J gene is TRBJ2-5, the V gene TRBV5-5; 9 positions match TRBD2. The CDR3 extends over 14 amino acids. The germline V gene encodes CDR1 SGHKS and CDR2 YYEKEE (reference sequence). J gave up 11 bases and V 3 bases, and 11 bases lay outside the gene matches. CDR3 in DNA: TGTGCCAGCAGCTCCTGGACTAGCGAAATGTTACAGTACTTC. Translated, it gives CASSSWTSEMLQYF. Variable domain in full (rest from reference TRBV5-5 and TRBJ2-5): DAGVTQSPTHLIKTRGQQVTLRCSPISGHKSVSWYQQVLGQGPQFIFQYYEKEERGRGNFPDRFSARQFPNYSSELNVNALLLGDSALYLCASSSWTSEMLQYFGPGTRLLVL.

This clonotype is labeled medium-sized. The genes are TRBV4-2 and TRBJ2-1; D is possibly TRBD2 (6 bases). Trimming took 0 bases from V and 1 from J, leaving 10 bases between them. Germline assignment: CDR1 LGHNA and CDR2 YNFKEQ. The CDR3 runs 16 residues. CDR3 DNA sequence: TGTGCCAGCAGCCAAGAGGCTAGCGCGTCCTACAATGAGCAGTTCTTC. This translates into CASSQEASASYNEQFF.

This clonotype has only a few counts. The chain recombines TRBV5-1 with TRBJ2-7, with 13 positions matching TRBD2. CDR1 is SGHRS and CDR2 is YFSETQ in the germline V gene. This CDR3 spans 17 amino acids. Trimming took 0 bases from V and 0 from J; bases not matched to a gene: 3. The CDR3 reads CASSLGGTSGISYEQYF. The DNA of the CDR3 is TGCGCCAGCAGCTTGGGAGGGACTAGCGGGATCTCCTACGAGCAGTACTTC.

This clonotype was recorded at least ten times. V is TRBV7-2 and J is TRBJ2-5; 16 bases line up with TRBD2. Germline V gives CDR1 SGHTA, CDR2 FQGNSA. The CDR3 spans 18 residues. With 5 bases clipped from V and 4 bases from J, the junction kept 10 bases outside the gene matches. This chain's CDR3 is CASSNTGTSGGAIETQYF. The CDR3 nucleotides read TGTGCCAGCAGCAACACCGGGACTAGCGGGGGGGCCATAGAGACCCAGTACTTC.

The chain links TRBV7-3 to TRBJ2-1; 11 positions match TRBD2. Germline V lookup: CDR1 SGHTA, CDR2 FQGTGA. The V segment lost 5 bases and the J segment 0 bases; nucleotides outside the gene matches: 15. The CDR3 extends over 20 amino acids. CDR3 sequence: CASSPPPRLAGGSSYNEQFF. CDR3 in DNA: TGTGCCAGCAGCCCCCCCCCACGGCTAGCGGGGGGTAGCTCCTACAATGAGCAGTTCTTC.

This sequence joins TRBV2 and TRBJ2-1, with D possibly being TRBD1 (6 bases). V lost 6 bases to trimming and J lost 6 bases, with 15 bases between them. CDR1 SNHLY and CDR2 FYNNEI come from the germline V gene. The CDR3 loop spans 14 amino acids. The CDR3 reads CASRGSFRGNEQFF. The DNA of the CDR3 is TGTGCCAGCAGGGGGAGCTTCAGGGGCAATGAGCAGTTCTTC.

The chain combines TRBV20-1 with TRBJ2-1, with TRBD2 matching over 9 bases. This CDR3 comprises 19 residues. Germline V CDR1 and CDR2: DFQATT, SNEGSKA (reference sequence). The J segment lost 4 bases and the V segment lost 0 bases, leaving 16 bases of the junction unmatched. CDR3 loop: CSARDRGGRGRGFYNEQFF. The CDR3 nucleotides read TGCAGTGCTAGAGATCGAGGAGGGCGCGGGAGGGGGTTTTACAATGAGCAGTTCTTC.

This rearrangement joins TRBV7-9 to TRBJ2-3; 15 bases match TRBD2. Unmatched junction bases numbered 15, after V lost 5 bases and J lost 6 bases. CDR3 size: 19 residues. Germline CDR1 is SEHNR and CDR2 is FQNEAQ (reference sequence). CDR3 in DNA: TGTGCCAGCAGCGCTCCCCCGAGGACTAGCGGGAGGGGGATGGATACGCAGTATTTT. Amino acid sequence: CASSAPPRTSGRGMDTQYF.

The genes are TRBV21-1 and TRBJ1-5; TRBD1, as called in the table, went unchecked against the DNA. TRBV21-1 is tagged as a pseudogene. This CDR3 has 13 amino acids. The CDR3 bases are TGTGCCAGCAGACAGGGGGCCAATCAGCCCCAGCATTTT. Amino acids: CASRQGANQPQHF.

CDR3 bases: TGCGCCAGCAGCTCGGGACAGGGGGCGAACGGGGAGCTGTTTTTT. Translation gives CASSSGQGANGELFF. The chain employs TRBV5-1 and TRBJ2-2, with 12 bases identical to TRBD1. There are 15 residues in the CDR3. The junction had 4 bases not matched to a gene; V was cut back by 3 bases and J by 7 bases. Germline CDR1 and CDR2: SGHRS and YFSETQ.

In this sample, this clonotype turned up a few times. The chain employs TRBV24-1 and TRBJ2-7; D uncertain. This CDR3 region has 13 residues. V was shortened by 4 bases and J by 3 bases, with 9 bases between the two germline ends. Germline CDR1 and CDR2: KGHDR and SFDVKD. The CDR3 DNA sequence: TGTGCCACCAGTGACGAATCAGACTACGAGCAGTACTTC. Encoded protein: CATSDESDYEQYF.

About this clonotype: It is unclear where the CDR3 begins or ends on the DNA, so no DNA is shown, and the CDR3 is as TCRdb lists it. The chain employs TRBV19 and TRBJ1-5; TRBD1 was called by the table and not checked on the DNA. In germline, CDR1 is LNHDA, CDR2 SQIVND (reference sequence). The CDR3 numbers 17 amino acids, ends counted. The CDR3 here is CASSIFSQGAQPQHFFF.